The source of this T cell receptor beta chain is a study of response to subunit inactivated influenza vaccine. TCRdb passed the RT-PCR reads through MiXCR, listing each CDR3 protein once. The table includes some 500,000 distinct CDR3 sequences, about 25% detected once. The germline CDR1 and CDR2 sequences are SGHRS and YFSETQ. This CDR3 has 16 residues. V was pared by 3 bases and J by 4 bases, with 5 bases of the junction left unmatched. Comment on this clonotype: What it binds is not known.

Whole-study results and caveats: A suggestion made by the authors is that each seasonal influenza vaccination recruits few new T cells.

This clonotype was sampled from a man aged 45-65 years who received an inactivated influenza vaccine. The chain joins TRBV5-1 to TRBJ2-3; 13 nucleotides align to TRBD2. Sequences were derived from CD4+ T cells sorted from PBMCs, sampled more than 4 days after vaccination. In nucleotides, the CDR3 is TGCGCCAGCAGCTCAAGAGGACTAGCGGGGGCAGATACGCAGTATTTT. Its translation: CASSSRGLAGADTQYF.